These T cell receptor beta chains were read from a single sample in a study of T cell responses to AZD1222 COVID-19 vaccine. Sequenced by immunoSEQ multiplex PCR; TCRdb stores in-frame clones only, minus some. The table includes under 150,000 clones, about 86% detected once. The sequenced sample was peripheral blood, obtained on day 0 of AZD1222 vaccination. All receptors come from an adult in good health. Each CDR3 is given with its conserved first and last residue. D genes are given only for firm matches. For some rows the clone size is stated as once, few or many, or as a class when expanded; others skip it.

>TRBJ2-7|TRBD1|NA|TRBV7-9
CASSRGQVLSSYEQYF
TGTGCCAGCAGCCGGGGACAGGTCCTCAGCTCCTACGAGCAGTACTTC
>TRBJ2-5|TRBD2|NA|TRBV30
CAWSLAGSTYQETQYF
TGTGCCTGGAGTCTAGCGGGGTCCACGTACCAAGAGACCCAGTACTTC
>TRBJ1-2|NA|NA|TRBV19
CASSINPTGLSYGYTF
TGTGCCAGTAGTATTAACCCCACAGGGCTCAGCTATGGCTACACCTTC
>TRBJ1-5|NA|NA|TRBV7-8
CASSLVARAVNQPQHF
TGTGCCAGCAGCTTAGTAGCCAGGGCCGTGAATCAGCCCCAGCATTTT
>TRBJ1-4|TRBD1|NA|TRBV27
CASRLTGGGEKLFF
TGTGCCAGCAGGCTGACAGGGGGCGGAGAAAAACTGTTTTTT
>TRBJ1-3|NA|NA|TRBV5-4
CASSLGGNTIYF
TGTGCCAGCAGCCTGGGTGGGAACACCATATATTTT
>TRBJ1-2|TRBD1|NA|TRBV18
CASSPPGRQGVNYGYTF
TGTGCCAGCTCACCACCTGGGAGACAGGGTGTGAACTATGGCTACACCTTC
>TRBJ1-1|NA|NA|TRBV5-1
CASSAQTGNTEAFF
TGCGCCAGCAGCGCGCAGACAGGGAACACTGAAGCTTTCTTT
>TRBJ2-2|NA|NA|TRBV7-3
CASSSPTDTGELFF
TGTGCCAGCAGCTCCCCAACGGACACCGGGGAGCTGTTTTTT
>TRBJ2-3|NA|NA|TRBV18
CASSPKDSDTQYF
TGTGCCAGCTCACCTAAAGATTCAGATACGCAGTATTTT
>TRBJ2-5|NA|NA|TRBV6-5
CASSYSATSYQETQYF
TGTGCCAGCAGTTACTCGGCCACCTCCTACCAAGAGACCCAGTACTTC
>TRBJ2-4|NA|NA|TRBV4-1
CASSQDQALAKNIQYF
TGCGCCAGCAGCCAAGATCAAGCTCTAGCCAAAAACATTCAGTACTTC
>TRBJ2-7|NA|once|TRBV6-2/TRBV6-3
CASSPGGPYEQYF
TGTGCCAGCAGTCCCGGGGGTCCCTACGAGCAGTACTTC
>TRBJ1-1|NA|NA|TRBV9
CASSVTDRAEAFF
TGTGCCAGCAGCGTAACAGATCGGGCTGAAGCTTTCTTT
>TRBJ1-1|NA|NA|TRBV7-9
CASSLALGVDTQAFF
TGTGCCAGCAGCTTAGCGCTAGGAGTGGACACGCAAGCTTTCTTT
>TRBJ1-3|NA|NA|TRBV7-9
CASSLGATSGNTIYF
TGTGCCAGCAGCTTAGGGGCTACCTCTGGAAACACCATATATTTT
>TRBJ2-3|NA|NA|TRBV11-2
CASSLDWERTDTQYF
TGTGCCAGCAGCTTAGATTGGGAACGTACAGATACGCAGTATTTT
>TRBJ2-7|NA|NA|TRBV12-3/TRBV12-4
CASRGGPPYEQYF
TGTGCCAGCAGAGGTGGCCCCCCCTACGAGCAGTACTTC
>TRBJ2-2|NA|NA|TRBV7-9
CASSTQGGTGELFF
TGTGCCAGCAGCACGCAAGGCGGCACCGGGGAGCTGTTTTTT
>TRBJ1-2|NA|NA|TRBV9
CASSPLSGLNYGYTF
TGTGCCAGCAGCCCCTTGTCGGGCCTTAACTATGGCTACACCTTC
>TRBJ1-6|NA|NA|TRBV3-1/TRBV3-2
CASSLLLRSGNSPLHF
TGTGCCAGCAGCCTCCTACTAAGGTCTGGTAATTCACCCCTCCACTTT
>TRBJ2-3|NA|NA|TRBV30
CAWSGAGSPDTQYF
TGTGCCTGGAGTGGGGCGGGATCCCCAGATACGCAGTATTTT
>TRBJ1-3|NA|NA|TRBV5-6
CASSATGLRPYSGNTIYF
TGTGCCAGCAGCGCAACAGGGCTAAGACCGTACTCTGGAAACACCATATATTTT
>TRBJ1-2|NA|NA|TRBV27
CASSLSGARSYTF
TGTGCCAGCAGCTTATCGGGGGCACGTAGCTACACCTTC
>TRBJ2-1|NA|NA|TRBV3-1/TRBV3-2
CASSPGGAGSYNEQFF
TGTGCCAGCAGCCCCGGGGGTGCGGGTTCCTACAATGAGCAGTTCTTC
>TRBJ2-7|TRBD1|NA|TRBV25-1
CASRGTGSYEQYF
TGTGCCAGCAGGGGGACAGGCTCCTACGAGCAGTACTTC
>TRBJ2-1|NA|NA|TRBV7-9
CASSPNSNEQFF
TGTGCCAGCAGCCCTAACAGCAATGAGCAGTTCTTC
>TRBJ2-7|NA|NA|TRBV6-2/TRBV6-3
CVSSEQGRSSYEQYF
TGTGTCAGCAGCGAACAGGGTCGGAGCTCCTACGAGCAGTACTTC
>TRBJ1-2|TRBD1|NA|TRBV5-1
CASTDGTGPNYGYTF
TGCGCCAGCACCGATGGGACAGGGCCGAACTATGGCTACACCTTC
>TRBJ1-1|TRBD1|NA|TRBV20-1
CSASKGTGRTEAFF
TGCAGTGCTAGTAAAGGGACAGGGCGGACTGAAGCTTTCTTT
>TRBJ1-6|NA|NA|TRBV5-4
CASSLGQGGSPLHF
TGTGCCAGCAGCTTGGGGCAGGGCGGTTCACCCCTCCACTTT
>TRBJ1-5|TRBD1|NA|TRBV18
CASSRQGSNQPQHF
TGTGCCAGCTCTCGACAGGGGAGTAATCAGCCCCAGCATTTT
>TRBJ2-5|TRBD2|NA|TRBV4-2
CASSQNPSGGDQETQYF
TGTGCCAGCAGCCAAAACCCTAGCGGGGGAGACCAAGAGACCCAGTACTTC
>TRBJ2-7|TRBD2|NA|TRBV18
CASSPRVLNLAGAAYEQYF
TGTGCCAGCTCCCCCAGGGTTTTAAACTTAGCGGGGGCCGCCTACGAGCAGTACTTC
>TRBJ2-7|NA|NA|TRBV6-5
CASSYLPGNYEQYF
TGTGCCAGTAGTTACCTGCCCGGGAACTACGAGCAGTACTTC
>TRBJ1-1|TRBD1|NA|TRBV19
CASRGQGVATEAFF
TGTGCCAGTAGAGGACAGGGGGTGGCCACTGAAGCTTTCTTT
>TRBJ2-3|TRBD2|NA|TRBV6-5
CASNGGGVTDTQYF
TGTGCCAGCAATGGCGGGGGGGTAACAGATACGCAGTATTTT
>TRBJ1-3|TRBD1|NA|TRBV19
CASSRGTGQGFLGNTIYF
TGTGCCAGTAGTAGAGGGACCGGACAGGGGTTTCTTGGAAACACCATATATTTT
>TRBJ1-2|NA|NA|TRBV7-6
CASSPGPGNYGYTF
TGTGCCAGCAGCCCCGGACCGGGAAACTATGGCTACACCTTC
>TRBJ1-5|NA|NA|TRBV9
CASSVRDNQPQHF
TGTGCCAGCAGCGTACGGGATAATCAGCCCCAGCATTTT
>TRBJ2-7|NA|NA|TRBV6-6
CASSYSSEQYF
TGTGCCAGCAGTTACTCGAGCGAGCAGTACTTC
>TRBJ2-1|NA|NA|TRBV5-6
CASSLEGITSYNEQFF
TGTGCCAGCAGCTTGGAGGGCATAACCTCCTACAATGAGCAGTTCTTC
>TRBJ1-1|TRBD1|once|TRBV5-1
CASSFGDSLNTEAFF
TGCGCCAGCAGCTTTGGGGACAGTCTGAACACTGAAGCTTTCTTT
>TRBJ2-3|TRBD1|NA|TRBV18
CASSPPGQGSTDTQYF
TGTGCCAGCTCACCCCCCGGACAGGGGAGCACAGATACGCAGTATTTT